The entry below gives a single T cell receptor (beta chain) sequence along with its context. The antigen remains unidentified. These data originate in a study of molecular identifiers for immune sequencing clone quantification. Findings of the study overall: Highly expanded clone sizes could be underestimated by identical TCR molecules sharing a barcode.

MiXCR, applied by TCRdb to the PCR reads, yields one record per CDR3 protein. The data hold about 320,000 distinct CDR3 sequences, with roughly a fifth observed a single time. CDR3 length: 16 amino acids. CDR1 is SGHAT, CDR2 FQNNGV, per germline. V shed 0 bases, J shed 8 bases, and the junction held 6 bases outside the gene matches. The sequencing sample was made of naive CD8+ T cells from blood, with Jurkat cell RNA spiked in. Indicated subset: FACS-sorted CD8+CD4-CCR7+CD45RA+ naive T cells. This clonotype was sampled from a human donor in good health. Some libraries in this study had Jurkat cell RNA spiked in. The chain employs TRBV11-2 and TRBJ2-1, with 11 nucleotides matching TRBD2. The CDR3 is CASSLELAGALDEQFF. The DNA for the CDR3 is TGTGCCAGCAGCTTAGAACTAGCGGGGGCGTTAGATGAGCAGTTCTTC.